This T cell receptor beta chain was identified in a study of cytomegalovirus exposure and HLA in healthy donors. The primer mix had 60 Vbeta and 13 Jbeta primers. Here immunoSEQ multiplex PCR was the method, and the copy in TCRdb shows in-frame clones only, minus some. Of about 170,000 clones listed, about 82% are singletons. Comments on this clone: Its specificity is not known.

V shed 2 bases, J shed 1 base, and the junction held 12 bases outside the gene matches. There are 19 residues in the CDR3. The germline gives CDR1 SGHTA, CDR2 FQGNSA. Study findings and constraints: In vitro testing confirmed three CMV-associated chains as specific for CMV antigens. Presence/absence analyses took donor sequencing depth as roughly uniform. A likely sequencing artifact accounted for one observed cluster of highly shared sequence variants. Later on, analysis showed that most CMV-associated TCR beta chains appeared to be HLA-restricted.

This TCR was recovered from a female donor in good health and CMV-seronegative. This sequence joins TRBV7-2 and TRBJ2-7; TRBD2 agrees at 12 bases. Source material: PBMCs. The CDR3 reads CASSLSGTTSGRRSYEQYF. The CDR3 DNA is TGTGCCAGCAGCTTAAGTGGTACGACTAGCGGGAGACGTTCCTACGAGCAGTACTTC.